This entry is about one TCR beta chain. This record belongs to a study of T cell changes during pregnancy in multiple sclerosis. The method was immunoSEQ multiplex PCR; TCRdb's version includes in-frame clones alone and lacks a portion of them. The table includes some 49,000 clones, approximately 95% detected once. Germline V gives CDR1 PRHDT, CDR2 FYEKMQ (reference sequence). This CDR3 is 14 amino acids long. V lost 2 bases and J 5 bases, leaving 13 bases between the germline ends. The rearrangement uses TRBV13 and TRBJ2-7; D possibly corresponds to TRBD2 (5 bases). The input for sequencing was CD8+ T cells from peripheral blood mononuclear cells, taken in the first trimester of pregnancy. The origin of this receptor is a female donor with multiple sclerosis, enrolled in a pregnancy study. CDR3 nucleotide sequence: TGTGCCAGCAGCTTAAGCGGACCGAATAACGAGCAGTACTTC. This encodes CASSLSGPNNEQYF.